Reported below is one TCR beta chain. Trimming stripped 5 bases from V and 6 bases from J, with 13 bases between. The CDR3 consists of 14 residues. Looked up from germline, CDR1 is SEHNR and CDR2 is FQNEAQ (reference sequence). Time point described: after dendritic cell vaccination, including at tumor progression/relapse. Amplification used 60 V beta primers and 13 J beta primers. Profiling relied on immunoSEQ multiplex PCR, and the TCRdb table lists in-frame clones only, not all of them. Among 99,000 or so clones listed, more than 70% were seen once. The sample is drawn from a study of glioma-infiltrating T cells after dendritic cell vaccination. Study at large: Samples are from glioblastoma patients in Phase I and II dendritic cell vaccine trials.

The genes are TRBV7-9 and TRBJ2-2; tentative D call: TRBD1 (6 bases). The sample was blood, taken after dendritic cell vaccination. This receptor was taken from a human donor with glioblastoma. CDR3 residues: CASSPSGTSGELFF. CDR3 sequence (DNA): TGTGCCAGCAGCCCTAGTGGGACATCCGGGGAGCTGTTTTTT. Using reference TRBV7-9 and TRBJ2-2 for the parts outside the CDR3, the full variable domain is DTGVSQNPRHKITKRGQNVTFRCDPISEHNRLYWYRQTLGQGPEFLTYFQNEAQLEKSRLLSDRFSAERPKGSFSTLEIQRTEQGDSAMYLCASSPSGTSGELFFGEGSRLTVL.